This T cell receptor beta chain is drawn from a study of radiation and T cells in renal cell carcinoma. The method was immunoSEQ multiplex PCR; TCRdb's version includes in-frame clones alone and lacks a portion of them. Found here are some 78,000 clones, about 88% of them singletons; the top ten hold 6%. Time point described: blood 4 weeks post-SBRT, at nephrectomy. Treatment given: 15 Gy SBRT to primary tumor, nephrectomy 4 weeks later. Nephrectomy followed 15 Gy stereotactic body radiation by 4 weeks. This renal cell carcinoma was of the clear cell type. In germline, CDR1 is MDHEN, CDR2 SYDVKM. V dropped 6 bases and J dropped 1 base, with 16 bases sitting between them. The CDR3 runs 15 residues. Findings of the study overall: From baseline, blood top tumor clonotypes peaked at 2 weeks post-radiation. Pretreatment tumor biopsies were lacking, so baseline clonotypes are unknown.

Concerning this clone itself: Its matching antigen is unknown.

Sequencing was performed on blood, taken from a patient whose treatment included radiotherapy and nephrectomy. V is TRBV28 and J is TRBJ2-7; the D gene is possibly TRBD1 (5 bases). This receptor was obtained from a woman aged 65 to 85 with renal cell carcinoma. The CDR3 bases are TGTGCCAGCAGGGTACCTCAGGGTATGTCCTACGAGCAGTACTTC. Protein sequence: CASRVPQGMSYEQYF.